This T cell receptor beta chain came from a study of blood T cells in healthy people across ages (dated by TCRdb to about 2015). A note on the overall study: In model experiments, template switching captured about one uniquely barcoded TCR beta cDNA molecule for every two T cells. Age-related changes in TCR beta repertoire diversity were measured in the study by deep sequencing normalized with unique cDNA molecular identifiers. The donors were divided into four age groups: young (average about 15 years), middle-aged (over 35), aged (approximately 59) and long-lived (about 79). Donors of different ages were randomly distributed across sequencing lanes to avoid experimental bias. Using the same blood draw, the study looked at two additional independent replicas of 1 million unique cDNA reads for two donors, one aged 18 to 30 and the other aged 80 or older.

Libraries were made using 5' RACE. The sequencing machine was an Illumina HiSeq 2500. A second roughly 6 to 12 cycle PCR used a sample-barcoded 5' primer and a J-beta primer mix. A unique molecular identifier was introduced onto each TCR beta cDNA molecule by a template-switch 5' adaptor carrying 12 random nucleotides. At least 3 million CDR3-containing paired-end reads were obtained from each sample. First-strand cDNA was synthesized from all RNA with the Mint cDNA synthesis kit, primed by a TRBC-specific oligonucleotide. All cDNA was treated with uracil-DNA glycosylase and then went through a first 18-cycle PCR with the universal primers M1SS and BC2_uni_R. The original methods were these. Each sample was normalized by randomly selecting 1 million high-quality reads, each carrying a distinct molecular identifier. Instead of being binned into consensus sequences, reads with shared molecular identifiers were discarded. MiTCR, set to a Q25 quality threshold and the strictest error-elimination algorithm, was used for CDR3 identification, clonotype clustering and error correction. A nonparametric unseen species model using Euler transformation provided a lower-bound estimate of total TCR beta diversity. Clones were called with MiXCR by TCRdb after fastp trimmed the public reads at Q25, and only in-frame beta chains were retained. Under each unique CDR3 protein, matching rows form one entry showing the most common genes and DNA. The V and J calls, along with clone size, are taken from TCRdb and not from the paper's own processing. The sample table shows hundreds of thousands of distinct CDR3 sequences, and roughly three fifths are seen once. 30% to 40% of the sample is in the top ten clones.

Comment on this clonotype: No antigen is known for it. Base qualities are not recorded, but no much larger clone differs from it by a single base.

Donors were 30 to 45 systemically healthy Caucasian individuals from Russia aged roughly 6 to 95 years. Each donor gave around 9.8 milliliters of peripheral blood, collected into EDTA-treated Vacutainer tubes. Ficoll-Paque density-gradient centrifugation was used to isolate PBMCs, with at least 6 million per sample. Total RNA, at least 6 micrograms per sample, was extracted from PBMCs with Trizol reagent. The percentages of naive CD45RAhigh/CD27high T cells were determined by flow cytometry on a PBMC aliquot from every donor. After removal of 1 base from V and 1 base from J, the junction retains 11 bases not matched to a gene. Based on the germline V gene, the CDR1 and CDR2 sequences are SGHRS and YFSETQ. The CDR3 has 17 amino acids, counting the end cysteine and phenylalanine. The only DNA kept is the CDR3, 51 bases in frame from the first base. Findings and caveats that apply to the study as a whole: As age increased, observed TCR beta diversity per million T cells dropped in a roughly linear way, and a significant reduction was already evident by age 40. Because profiling used bulk unsorted PBMCs, naive and antigen-experienced compartments could not be compared conclusively. Because donor CMV infection status was unknown, age-related changes in expanded clonotypes were potentially confounded. Observed TCR beta diversity correlated strongly with the percentage of naive T cells measured by flow cytometry. Estimates of total diversity from one million sequenced T cells were regarded as lower bounds and underestimates. The long-lived group showed more naive CD4+ T cells, fewer expanded clones and increased TCR diversity than the aged group, suggesting age selection.

The clonotype was recovered from a man aged 55 to 70 in good health. The chain uses TRBV5-1 and TRBJ2-7, and 7 junction bases match TRBD2. Sample: blood. The CDR3 reads CASSLKVGRGNSYEQYF. The sequenced DNA: TGCGCCAGCAGCTTGAAGGTGGGGCGGGGGAATTCCTACGAGCAGTACTTC.